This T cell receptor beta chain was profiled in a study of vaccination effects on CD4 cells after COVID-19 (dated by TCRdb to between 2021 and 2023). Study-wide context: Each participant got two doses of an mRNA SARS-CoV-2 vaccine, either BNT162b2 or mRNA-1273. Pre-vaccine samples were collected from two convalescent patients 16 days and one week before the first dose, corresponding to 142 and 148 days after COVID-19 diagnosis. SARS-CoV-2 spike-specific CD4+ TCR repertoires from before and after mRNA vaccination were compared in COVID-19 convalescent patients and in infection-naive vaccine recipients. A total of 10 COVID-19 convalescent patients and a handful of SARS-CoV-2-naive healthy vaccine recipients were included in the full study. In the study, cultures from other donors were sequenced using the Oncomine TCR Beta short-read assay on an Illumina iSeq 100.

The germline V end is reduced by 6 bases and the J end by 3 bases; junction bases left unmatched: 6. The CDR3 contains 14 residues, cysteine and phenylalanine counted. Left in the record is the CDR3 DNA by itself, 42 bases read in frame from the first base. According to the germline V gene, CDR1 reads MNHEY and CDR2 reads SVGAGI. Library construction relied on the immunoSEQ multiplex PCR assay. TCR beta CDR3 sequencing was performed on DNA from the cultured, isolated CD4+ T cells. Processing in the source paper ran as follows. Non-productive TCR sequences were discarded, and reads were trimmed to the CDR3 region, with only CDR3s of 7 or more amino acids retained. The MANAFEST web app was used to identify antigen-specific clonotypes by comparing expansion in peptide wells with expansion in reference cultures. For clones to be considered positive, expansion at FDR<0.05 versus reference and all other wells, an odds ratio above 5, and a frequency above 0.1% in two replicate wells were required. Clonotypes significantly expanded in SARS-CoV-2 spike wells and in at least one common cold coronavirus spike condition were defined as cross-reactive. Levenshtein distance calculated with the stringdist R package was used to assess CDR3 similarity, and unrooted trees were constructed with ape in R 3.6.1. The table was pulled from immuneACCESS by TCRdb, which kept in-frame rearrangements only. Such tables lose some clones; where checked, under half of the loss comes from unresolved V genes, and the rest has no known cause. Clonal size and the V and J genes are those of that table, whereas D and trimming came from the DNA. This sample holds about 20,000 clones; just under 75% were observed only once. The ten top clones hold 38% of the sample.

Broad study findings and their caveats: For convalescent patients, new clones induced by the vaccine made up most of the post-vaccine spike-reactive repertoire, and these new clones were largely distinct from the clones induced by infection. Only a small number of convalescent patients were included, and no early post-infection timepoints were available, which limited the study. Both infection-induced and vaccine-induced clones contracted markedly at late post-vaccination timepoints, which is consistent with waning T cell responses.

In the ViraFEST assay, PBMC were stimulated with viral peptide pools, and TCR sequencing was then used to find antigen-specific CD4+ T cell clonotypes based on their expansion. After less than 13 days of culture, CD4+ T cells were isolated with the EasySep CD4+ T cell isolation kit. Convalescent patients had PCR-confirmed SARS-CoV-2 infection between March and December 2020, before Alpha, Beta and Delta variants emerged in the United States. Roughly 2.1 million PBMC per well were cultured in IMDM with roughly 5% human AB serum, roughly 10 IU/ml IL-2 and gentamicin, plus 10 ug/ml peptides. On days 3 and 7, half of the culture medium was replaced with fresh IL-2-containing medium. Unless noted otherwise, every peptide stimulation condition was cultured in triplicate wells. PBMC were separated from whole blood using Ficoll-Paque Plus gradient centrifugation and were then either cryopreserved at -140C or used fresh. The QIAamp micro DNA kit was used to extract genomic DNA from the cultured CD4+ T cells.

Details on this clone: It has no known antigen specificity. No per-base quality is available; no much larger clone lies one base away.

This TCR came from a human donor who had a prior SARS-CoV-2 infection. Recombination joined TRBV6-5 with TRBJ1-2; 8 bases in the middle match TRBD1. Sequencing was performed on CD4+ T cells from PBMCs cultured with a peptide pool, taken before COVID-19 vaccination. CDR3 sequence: CASSRGQGDYGYTF. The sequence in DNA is TGTGCCAGCAGCCGCGGACAGGGCGACTATGGCTACACCTTC.